This is a list of T cell receptor beta chains from one sample in a study of blood T cell repertoires in COVID-19. Using immunoSEQ multiplex PCR, the repertoire was profiled, and TCRdb retains in-frame clones only, with some absent. This sample has about 200,000 clones; around 82% occur once, and the top ten carry approximately 12%. The sequencing sample was made of peripheral blood. The receptors derive from a woman aged 35 to 49 with acute or convalescent COVID-19. CDR3s include the opening cysteine and the closing phenylalanine or tryptophan.

j_call v_call cdr3_aa
TRBJ2-5 TRBV6-1 CASSDRGSGETQYF
TRBJ2-7 TRBV7-2 CASSLDSYSYEQYF
TRBJ1-5 TRBV5-1 CASSPGQDGDQPQHF
TRBJ1-2 TRBV14 CASSQVRGGAYGYTF
TRBJ1-3 TRBV30 CAWSRGQNSGNTIYF
TRBJ2-1 TRBV11-2 CASSTQDNEQFF
TRBJ2-2 TRBV9 CASSVGVSSFTGELFF
TRBJ1-1 TRBV30 CAWSATGWSTEAFF
TRBJ2-5 TRBV24-1 CATSDTAGQETQYF
TRBJ1-1 TRBV27 CASSPLSSAMNTEAFF
TRBJ2-7 TRBV6-1 CASSDPADSFSYEQYF
TRBJ2-7 TRBV5-1 CASSWDRGSYEQYF
TRBJ1-2 TRBV29-1 CSAAQGANYGYTF
TRBJ1-4 TRBV4-1 CASSHPVLGAMGEKLFF
TRBJ2-7 TRBV23-1 CASSHRGAPGDFCEQYF